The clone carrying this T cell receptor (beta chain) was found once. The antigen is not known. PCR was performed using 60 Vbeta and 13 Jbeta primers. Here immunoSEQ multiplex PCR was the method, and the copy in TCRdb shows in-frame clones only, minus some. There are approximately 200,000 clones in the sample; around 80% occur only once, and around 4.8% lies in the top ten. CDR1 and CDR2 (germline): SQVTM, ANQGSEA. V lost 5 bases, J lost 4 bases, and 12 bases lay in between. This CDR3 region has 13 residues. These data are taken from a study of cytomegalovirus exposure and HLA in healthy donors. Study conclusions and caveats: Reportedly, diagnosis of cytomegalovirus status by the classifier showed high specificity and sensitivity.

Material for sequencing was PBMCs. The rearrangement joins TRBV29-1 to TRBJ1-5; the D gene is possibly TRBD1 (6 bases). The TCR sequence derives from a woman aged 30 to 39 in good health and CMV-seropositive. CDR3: CSVSGARNQPQHF. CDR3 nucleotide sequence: TGCAGCGTTTCAGGGGCGAGGAATCAGCCCCAGCATTTT.